This T cell receptor (beta chain) derives from a study of blood T cell repertoires in COVID-19. With 7 bases clipped from V and 7 bases from J, the junction kept 5 bases outside the gene matches. CDR3 length equals 13 residues. Clones were read by immunoSEQ multiplex PCR, and TCRdb kept only the in-frame ones, dropping some. The top ten hold about 3.4% of the sample, which has under 250,000 clones, approximately 89% seen once. Sequencing used PBMCs or T cells enriched from blood (not recorded which). The sequence came from a middle-aged woman who had been exposed to COVID-19. The chain uses TRBV12-3 or TRBV12-4 and TRBJ1-4; 8 bases align to TRBD1. DNA of the CDR3: TGTGCCAGCAATCAGGGGGCGGTTGAAAAACTGTTTTTT. Its translation: CASNQGAVEKLFF.